What follows describes a single T cell receptor (beta chain). With 6 bases removed from V and 4 bases from J, the gap between germline ends came to 6 bases. This CDR3 is built from 11 residues. Per germline, CDR1 LNHDA and CDR2 SQIVND (reference sequence). The table came from immunoSEQ multiplex PCR; TCRdb's copy has only in-frame clones and leaves some out. The data hold tens of thousands of clones, with roughly 88% observed a single time. This sample stems from a study of blood T cell repertoires in COVID-19. Study at large: Nucleic acid was either cDNA or gDNA, and it came from T cells, B-cell-depleted T cells, or PBMCs.

Source material: peripheral blood. The gene calls are TRBV19 and TRBJ2-5; D is possibly TRBD1 (5 bases). The origin of this receptor is a human donor in a cohort sampled during active COVID-19. This chain's CDR3 is CASRTGETQYF. The CDR3 region has the DNA TGTGCCAGTAGAACAGGAGAGACCCAGTACTTC. The complete variable domain, with remaining parts taken from reference TRBV19 and TRBJ2-5, reads DGGITQSPKYLFRKEGQNVTLSCEQNLNHDAMYWYRQDPGQGLRLIYYSQIVNDFQKGDIAEGYSVSREKKESFPLTVTSAQKNPTAFYLCASRTGETQYFGPGTRLLVL.